This TCR beta chain derives from a study of early T cells in non-severe SARS-CoV-2 infection. For the study at large: RNA in bulk from unsorted whole blood was sequenced, and chains were unpaired.

Study-wide findings and caveats: Matching results from VDJdb favored anti-spike CD8 responses, leaving private and CD4 specificities undetected.

Individual cDNA molecules received unique molecular identifiers. One entry per CDR3 protein results from TCRdb running MiXCR on the 5' RACE reads. This table has around 30,000 distinct CDR3 sequences, 6% to 7% appearing once. This clonotype appeared many times. Its antigen remains unidentified. V lost 8 bases and J 0 bases, leaving 11 bases between the germline ends. Germline V CDR1 and CDR2: MNHEY, SVGEGT. This CDR3 comprises 13 residues. The specimen sequenced was whole blood. This chain uses TRBV6-2 or TRBV6-3 with TRBJ2-7; unclear D gene. The sequence came from an adult who was a healthcare worker with PCR-confirmed SARS-CoV-2 infection or an uninfected control (not recorded which). CDR3 sequence reads: CASFDPDSYEQYF. In DNA, the CDR3 is TGTGCCAGCTTCGACCCGGACTCCTACGAGCAGTACTTC.